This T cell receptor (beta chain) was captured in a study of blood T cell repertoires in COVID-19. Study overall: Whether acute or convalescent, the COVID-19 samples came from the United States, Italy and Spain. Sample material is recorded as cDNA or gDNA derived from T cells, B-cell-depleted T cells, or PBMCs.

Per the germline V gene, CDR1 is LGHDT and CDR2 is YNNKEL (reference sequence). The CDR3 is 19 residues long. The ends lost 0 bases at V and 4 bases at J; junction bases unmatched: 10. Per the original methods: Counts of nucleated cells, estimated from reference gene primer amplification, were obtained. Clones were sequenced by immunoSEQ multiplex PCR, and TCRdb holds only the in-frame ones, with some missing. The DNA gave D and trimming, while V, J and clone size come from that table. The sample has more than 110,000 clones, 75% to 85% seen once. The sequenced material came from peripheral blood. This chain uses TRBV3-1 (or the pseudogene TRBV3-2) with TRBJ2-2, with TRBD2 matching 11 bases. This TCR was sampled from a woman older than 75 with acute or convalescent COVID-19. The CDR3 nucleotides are TGTGCCAGCAGCCAAGATTGGAGACTAGCGGGGTGGGGCACCGGGGAGCTGTTTTTT. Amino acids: CASSQDWRLAGWGTGELFF.